One and the same sample provided the 8 T cell receptor beta chains below, sequenced in a study of identical twins. MiXCR was run by TCRdb on the 5' RACE reads, yielding one entry per CDR3 protein. The sample lists about 150,000 distinct CDR3 sequences; around 3.5% were seen once. The sequenced material came from memory T cells sorted from blood. All receptors come from a man aged 18-30 years in good health.

CDR3 sequence: CASTETTDARETQYF. The DNA for the CDR3 is TGTGCCAGCACCGAGACAACCGACGCCCGGGAGACCCAGTACTTC. The gene calls are TRBV7-6 and TRBJ2-5; no firm D call. The CDR3 runs to 15 residues. Trimming took 7 bases from V and 5 from J, leaving 20 bases between them. Germline assignment: CDR1 SGHVS and CDR2 FNYEAQ.

This clonotype was seen at least ten times. The chain couples TRBV4-3 to TRBJ2-3, with D hard to call. The CDR3 sequence is 15 residues long. Trimming removed 2 bases from V and 4 bases from J, with 13 bases in between. CDR1 is LGHNA, CDR2 YSLEER, per germline. The CDR3 loop reads CASSQKSSVPDTQYF. DNA for the CDR3: TGCGCCAGCAGCCAAAAGTCCTCAGTCCCAGATACGCAGTATTTT.

Many counts were recorded for this clonotype. The CDR3 DNA is TGTGCCAGCAGTTACGATTGGACTAGCGGGAGCCCAGATACGCAGTATTTT. This sequence encodes CASSYDWTSGSPDTQYF. V gene TRBV6-2 or TRBV6-3 combines with J gene TRBJ2-3, with 13 positions matching TRBD2. The J segment lost 4 bases and the V segment lost 2 bases, leaving 6 bases of the junction unmatched. In germline, CDR1 is MNHEY, CDR2 SVGEGT. There are 17 residues in the CDR3.

This clonotype has at least ten counts. The V gene is TRBV27, the J gene TRBJ2-7; 8 bases map to TRBD2. The ends lost 0 bases at V and 5 bases at J; junction bases unmatched: 6. This CDR3 region has 15 residues. Germline V lookup: CDR1 MNHEY, CDR2 SMNVEV (reference sequence). The chain's CDR3 is CASSLSWSGSHEQYF. The CDR3 DNA is TGTGCCAGCAGTTTATCGTGGAGCGGGAGCCACGAGCAGTACTTC.

The J gene is TRBJ2-1, the V gene TRBV30; no firm D call. The V and J ends lost 0 bases and 9 bases respectively, with 6 bases between them. There are 11 residues in the CDR3. Germline CDR1 and CDR2: GTSNPN and SVGIG (reference sequence). The CDR3 DNA follows: TGTGCCTGGAGTGTACGGTCTGAGCAGTTCTTC. Translation gives CAWSVRSEQFF.

CDR3 bases: TGTGCCAGCTCACTGACTAGCGGGGGCACAGATACGCAGTATTTT. Protein product: CASSLTSGGTDTQYF. The V gene is TRBV18, the J gene TRBJ2-3, with 11 bases aligning to TRBD2. This CDR3 comprises 15 residues. V dropped 4 bases and J dropped 1; count of bases not matched to a gene: 1. Germline V gene sequence: CDR1 KGHSH, CDR2 LQKENI.

This clonotype was seen many times. The chain uses TRBV4-2 and TRBJ2-3, with a possible D match to TRBD2 (6 bases). Trimming left V 0 bases short and J 6 bases short, with 16 bases between. CDR1 LGHNA and CDR2 YNFKEQ come from the germline V gene. There are 16 residues in the CDR3. As DNA, the CDR3 is TGTGCCAGCAGCCAAGATCCCCGGGGAGGAGGGGATACGCAGTATTTT. Amino acid sequence: CASSQDPRGGGDTQYF.

This clonotype was detected many times. This rearrangement joins TRBV7-3 to TRBJ2-1; D unresolved. V lost 2 bases, J lost 1 base, and 9 bases lay in between. This CDR3 has 15 residues. Germline V gives CDR1 SGHTA, CDR2 FQGTGA. The CDR3 is CASSLSRESYNEQFF. The CDR3 DNA sequence: TGTGCCAGCAGCTTATCTAGGGAATCCTACAATGAGCAGTTCTTC. Supplemented by reference TRBV7-3 and TRBJ2-1, the full variable domain reads GAGVSQTPSNKVTEKGKYVELRCDPISGHTALYWYRQSLGQGPEFLIYFQGTGAADDSGLPNDRFFAVRPEGSVSTLKIQRTERGDSAVYLCASSLSRESYNEQFFGPGTRLTVL.